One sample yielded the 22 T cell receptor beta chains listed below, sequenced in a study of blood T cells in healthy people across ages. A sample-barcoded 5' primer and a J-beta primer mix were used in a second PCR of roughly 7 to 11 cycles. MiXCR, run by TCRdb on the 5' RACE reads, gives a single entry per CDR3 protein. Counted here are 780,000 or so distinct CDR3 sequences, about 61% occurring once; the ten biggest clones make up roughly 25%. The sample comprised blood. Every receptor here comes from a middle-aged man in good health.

The CDR3 DNA reads as TGTGCCAGCAGCTTAGGGCTTCGTTTAGCGGGAGGTCGAGCAGATACGCAGTATTTT. This translates into CASSLGLRLAGGRADTQYF. The chain is built from TRBV7-2 and TRBJ2-3; 10 bases align to TRBD2. Trimming cost V 1 base and J 4 bases; bases outside gene matches: 14. The CDR3 length is 19 residues. Germline loops: CDR1 SGHTA, CDR2 FQGNSA.

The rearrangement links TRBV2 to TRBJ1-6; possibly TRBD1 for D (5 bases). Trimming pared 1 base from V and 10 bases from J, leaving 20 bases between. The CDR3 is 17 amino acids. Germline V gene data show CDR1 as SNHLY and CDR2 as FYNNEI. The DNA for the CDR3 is TGTGCCAGCAGTGAAGGTTCGGGGACCATGATTGGATCACCCCTCCACTTT. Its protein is CASSEGSGTMIGSPLHF.

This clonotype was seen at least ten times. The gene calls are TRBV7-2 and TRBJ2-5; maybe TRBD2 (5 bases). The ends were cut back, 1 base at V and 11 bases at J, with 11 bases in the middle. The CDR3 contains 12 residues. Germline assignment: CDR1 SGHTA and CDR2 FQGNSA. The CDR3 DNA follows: TGTGCCAGCAGCTTAGAAGTCGGGGAGCAGTACTTC. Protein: CASSLEVGEQYF.

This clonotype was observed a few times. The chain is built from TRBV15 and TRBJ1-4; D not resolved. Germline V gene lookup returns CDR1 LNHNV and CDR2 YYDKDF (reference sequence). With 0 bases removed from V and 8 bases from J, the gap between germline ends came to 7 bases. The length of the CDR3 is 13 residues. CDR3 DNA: TGTGCCACCAGCAGAGATCGTGGGGAAAAACTGTTTTTT. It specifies CATSRDRGEKLFF. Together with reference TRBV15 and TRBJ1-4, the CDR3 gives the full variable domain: DAMVIQNPRYQVTQFGKPVTLSCSQTLNHNVMYWYQQKSSQAPKLLFHYYDKDFNNEADTPDNFQSRRPNTSFCFLDIRSPGLGDTAMYLCATSRDRGEKLFFGSGTQLSVL.

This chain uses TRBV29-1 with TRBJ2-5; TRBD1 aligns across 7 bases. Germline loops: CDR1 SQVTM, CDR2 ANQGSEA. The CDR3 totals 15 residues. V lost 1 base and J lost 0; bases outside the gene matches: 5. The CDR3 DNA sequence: TGCAGCGTTGAAGGGGACAGAGCGTACCAAGAGACCCAGTACTTC. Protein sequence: CSVEGDRAYQETQYF.

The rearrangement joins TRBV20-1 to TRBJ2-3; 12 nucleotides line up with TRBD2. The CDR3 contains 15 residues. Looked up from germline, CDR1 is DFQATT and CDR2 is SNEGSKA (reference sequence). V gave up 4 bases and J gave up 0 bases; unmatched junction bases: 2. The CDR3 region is CSATSGGVSTDTQYF. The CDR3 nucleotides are TGCAGTGCTACTAGCGGGGGGGTGAGCACAGATACGCAGTATTTT.

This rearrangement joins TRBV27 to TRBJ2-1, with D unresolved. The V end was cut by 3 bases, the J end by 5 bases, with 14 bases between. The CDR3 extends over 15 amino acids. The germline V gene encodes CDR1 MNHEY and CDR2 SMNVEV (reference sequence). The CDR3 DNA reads TGTGCCAGCAGTTTCGGATGGTTAAGGGACAATGAGCAGTTCTTC. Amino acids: CASSFGWLRDNEQFF.

The CDR3 DNA sequence: TGTGCCAGCAGCCATGGACAGATACCTAATTCACCCCTCCACTTT. This translates into CASSHGQIPNSPLHF. The rearrangement joins TRBV3-1 to TRBJ1-6, with a possible D match to TRBD1 (6 bases). Germline lookup yields CDR1 LGHDT and CDR2 YNNKEL (reference sequence). This CDR3 spans 15 amino acids. V was shortened by 3 bases and J by 6 bases, with 12 bases between the two germline ends.

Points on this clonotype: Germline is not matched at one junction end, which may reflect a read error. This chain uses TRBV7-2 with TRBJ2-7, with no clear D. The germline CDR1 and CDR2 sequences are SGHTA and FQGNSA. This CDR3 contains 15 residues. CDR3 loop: CAGSLDSSGIYEQYF. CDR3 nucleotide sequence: TGTGCCGGCAGCTTAGATTCTAGTGGGATCTACGAGCAGTACTTC. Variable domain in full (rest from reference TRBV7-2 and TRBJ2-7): GAGVSQSPSNKVTEKGKDVELRCDPISGHTALYWYRQSLGQGLEFLIYFQGNSAPDKSGLPSDRFSAERTGGSVSTLTIQRTQQEDSAVYLCAGSLDSSGIYEQYFGPGTRLTVT.

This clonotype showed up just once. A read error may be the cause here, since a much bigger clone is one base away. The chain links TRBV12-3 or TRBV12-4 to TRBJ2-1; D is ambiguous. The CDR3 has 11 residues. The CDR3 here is CASSLNNGQFF. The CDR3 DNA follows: TGTGCCAGCAGTTTAAACAATGGGCAGTTCTTC.

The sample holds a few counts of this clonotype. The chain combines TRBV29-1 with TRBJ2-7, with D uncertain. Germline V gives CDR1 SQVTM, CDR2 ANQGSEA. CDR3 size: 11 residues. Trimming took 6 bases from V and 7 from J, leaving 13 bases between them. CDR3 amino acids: CSVDFRTEQYF. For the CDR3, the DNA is TGCAGCGTAGATTTCAGGACGGAGCAGTACTTC.

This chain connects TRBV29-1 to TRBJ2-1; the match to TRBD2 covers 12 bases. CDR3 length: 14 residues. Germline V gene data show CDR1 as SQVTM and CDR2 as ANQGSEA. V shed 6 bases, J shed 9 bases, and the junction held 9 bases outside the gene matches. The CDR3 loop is CSVAASGGAGEQFF. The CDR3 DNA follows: TGCAGCGTGGCGGCTAGCGGGGGGGCCGGTGAGCAGTTCTTC.

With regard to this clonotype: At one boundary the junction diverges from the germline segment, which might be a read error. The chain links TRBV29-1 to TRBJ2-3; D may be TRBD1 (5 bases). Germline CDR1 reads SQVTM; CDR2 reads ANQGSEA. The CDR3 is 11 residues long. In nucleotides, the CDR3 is TGCAGCGTTGAGATGACAGCTACGCAGTATTTT. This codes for CSVEMTATQYF.

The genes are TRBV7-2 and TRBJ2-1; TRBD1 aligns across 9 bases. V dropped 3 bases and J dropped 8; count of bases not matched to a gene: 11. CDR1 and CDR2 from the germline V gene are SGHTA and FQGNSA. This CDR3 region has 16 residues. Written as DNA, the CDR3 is TGTGCCAGCAGCTTCGGGGGACAGGGAGATTTCGATGAGCAGTTCTTC. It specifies CASSFGGQGDFDEQFF.

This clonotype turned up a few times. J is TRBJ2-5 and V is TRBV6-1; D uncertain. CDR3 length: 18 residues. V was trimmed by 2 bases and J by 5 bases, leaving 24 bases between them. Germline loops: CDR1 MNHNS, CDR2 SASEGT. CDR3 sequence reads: CASSETPPVLGSVETQYF. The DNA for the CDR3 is TGTGCCAGCAGTGAAACCCCACCGGTCCTAGGCTCCGTTGAGACCCAGTACTTC.

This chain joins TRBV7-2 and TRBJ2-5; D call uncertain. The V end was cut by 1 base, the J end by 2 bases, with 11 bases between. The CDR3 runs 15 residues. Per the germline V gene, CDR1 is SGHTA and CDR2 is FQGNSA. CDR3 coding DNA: TGTGCCAGCAGCTTAGTACGGCAAGAGCAAGAGACCCAGTACTTC. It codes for CASSLVRQEQETQYF.

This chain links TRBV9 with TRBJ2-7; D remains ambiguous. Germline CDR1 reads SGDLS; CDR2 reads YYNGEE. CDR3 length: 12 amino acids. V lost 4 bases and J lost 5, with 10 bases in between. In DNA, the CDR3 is TGTGCCAGCAGCCCCCTCGGAGACGAGCAGTACTTC. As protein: CASSPLGDEQYF.

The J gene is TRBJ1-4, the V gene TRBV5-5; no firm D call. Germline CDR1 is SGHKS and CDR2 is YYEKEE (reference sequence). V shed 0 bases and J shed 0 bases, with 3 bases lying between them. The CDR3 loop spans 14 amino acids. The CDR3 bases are TGTGCCAGCAGCTTGGTTACAACTAATGAAAAACTGTTTTTT. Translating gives CASSLVTTNEKLFF.

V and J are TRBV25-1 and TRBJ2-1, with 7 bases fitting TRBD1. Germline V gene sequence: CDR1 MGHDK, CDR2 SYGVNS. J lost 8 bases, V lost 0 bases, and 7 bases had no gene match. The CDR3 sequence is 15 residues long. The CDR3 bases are TGTGCCAGCAGTGAATATATGGGAGACAGGGATGAGCAGTTCTTC. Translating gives CASSEYMGDRDEQFF.

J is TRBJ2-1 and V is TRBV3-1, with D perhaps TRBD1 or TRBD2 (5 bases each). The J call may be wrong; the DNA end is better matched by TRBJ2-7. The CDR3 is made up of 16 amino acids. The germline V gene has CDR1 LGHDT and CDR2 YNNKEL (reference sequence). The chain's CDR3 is CASSQAMRGSYNEQYF. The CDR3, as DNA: TGTGCCAGCAGCCAAGCTATGAGGGGTTCCTACAATGAGCAGTACTTC.

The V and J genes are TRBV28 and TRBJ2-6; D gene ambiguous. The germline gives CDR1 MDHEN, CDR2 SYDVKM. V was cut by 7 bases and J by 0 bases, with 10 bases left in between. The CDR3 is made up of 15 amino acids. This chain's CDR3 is CASTLSSSGANVLTF. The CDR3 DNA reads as TGTGCCAGCACGCTTAGTAGCTCTGGGGCCAACGTCCTGACTTTC.

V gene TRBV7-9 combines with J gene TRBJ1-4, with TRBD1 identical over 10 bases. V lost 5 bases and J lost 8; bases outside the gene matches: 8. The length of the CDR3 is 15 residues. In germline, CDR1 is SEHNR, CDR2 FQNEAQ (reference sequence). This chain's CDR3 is CASSTDRGLGEKLFF. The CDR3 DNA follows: TGTGCCAGCAGCACCGACAGGGGGCTAGGCGAAAAACTGTTTTTT.